The rows below give T cell receptor beta chains drawn from one sample of a study of tumor-infiltrating lymphocytes in primary liver carcinoma. TCRdb processed the multiplex PCR reads anew with MiXCR; each CDR3 protein has one entry. The top ten hold 72% of the sample, which has roughly 180,000 distinct CDR3 sequences, 50% to 75% seen once. Sequencing input: peripheral blood. These receptor sequences come from a man aged 35 to 55 with primary liver carcinoma and hepatitis B virus infection. Each CDR3 is given with its conserved first and last residue. The D gene is left open where the match is weak. Only part of the rows carry a size: once, few, many, or a class if the clone is expanded.

few | TRBD1 | TRBJ2-7 | TRBV5-4 | CASSFGDSFGEQYF | TGTGCCAGCAGTTTCGGGGACAGTTTTGGCGAGCAGTACTTC
many | . | TRBJ1-6 | TRBV29-1 | CSVGQQENSPLHF | TGCAGCGTTGGACAGCAGGAGAATTCACCCCTCCACTTT
. | . | TRBJ2-7 | TRBV11-2 | CASNLTEGVCEQYF | TGTGCCAGCAACTTAACCGAAGGAGTCTGCGAGCAGTACTTC
. | . | TRBJ1-5 | TRBV6-6 | CASSYSLGEGQPQHF | TGTGCCAGCAGTTACTCGTTAGGGGAAGGGCAGCCCCAGCATTTT
. | TRBD2 | TRBJ2-5 | TRBV10-2 | CASSSSGYQETQHF | TGCGCCAGCAGTTCTAGCGGGTACCAAGAGACCCAGCACTTC
. | TRBD2 | TRBJ2-3 | TRBV11-2 | CASSEWEGGETDTQYF | TGTGCCAGCTCCGAGTGGGAGGGCGGGGAAACCGATACGCAGTATTTT
. | . | TRBJ2-1 | TRBV11-2 | CVNSLLGGLGNEQFF | TGTGTCAACAGCTTGCTAGGGGGGTTGGGCAATGAGCAGTTCTTC
few | . | TRBJ2-7 | TRBV6-5 | CASSFSGTTYEQYF | TGTGCCAGCAGTTTTAGCGGCACCACCTACGAGCAGTACTTC
. | . | TRBJ2-1 | TRBV6-2/TRBV6-3 | CASSYEARVYHTHDEQFF | TGTGCCAGCAGTTACGAGGCGAGGGTTTATCACACACACGATGAGCAGTTCTTC
. | . | TRBJ2-7 | TRBV11-2 | CASSSERGASAYEQYF | TGTGCCAGCAGCTCAGAGCGTGGAGCTTCCGCCTACGAGCAGTACTTC
. | . | TRBJ2-1 | TRBV5-1 | CASSLAPNNEQFF | TGCGCCAGCAGCTTGGCCCCGAACAATGAGCAGTTCTTC
. | TRBD1 | TRBJ1-2 | TRBV29-1 | CSAGTGPLNYGYTF | TGCAGCGCCGGGACAGGGCCCCTTAACTATGGCTACACCTTC
. | TRBD2 | TRBJ2-5 | TRBV5-1 | CASSFRGLAGETQYF | TGCGCCAGCAGCTTCAGGGGACTAGCGGGAGAGACCCAGTACTTC
. | . | TRBJ1-5 | TRBV7-9 | CASSLLNQPQHF | TGTGCCAGCAGCTTATTGAATCAGCCCCAGCATTTT
. | . | TRBJ2-7 | TRBV28 | CASSLLRPHIEGAYEQYF | TGTGCCAGCAGCCTCCTCCGCCCCCATATTGAGGGAGCCTACGAGCAGTACTTC
. | TRBD2 | TRBJ2-5 | TRBV10-3 | CAISGLAGARETQYF | TGTGCCATCAGTGGTCTAGCGGGAGCTAGAGAGACCCAGTACTTC
. | TRBD2 | TRBJ2-1 | TRBV4-2 | CASSQGLADYNEQFF | TGTGCCAGCAGCCAAGGACTAGCGGACTACAATGAGCAGTTCTTC
. | . | TRBJ1-1 | TRBV10-1 | CANSPSGLFTEAFF | TGCGCCAACAGCCCCTCGGGACTATTTACTGAAGCTTTCTTT
. | . | TRBJ2-3 | TRBV7-9 | CASSPRSLDTQYF | TGTGCCAGCAGCCCACGGAGTCTAGATACGCAATATTTT
few | TRBD1 | TRBJ1-6 | TRBV10-3 | CAISDPRGRTGSPLHF | TGTGCCATCAGTGACCCCAGGGGGCGAACGGGGTCACCCCTCCACTTT
many | . | TRBJ2-3 | TRBV14 | CASSLLGDTQYF | TGTGCCAGCAGCCTCCTAGGAGATACGCAGTATTTT
many | . | TRBJ2-7 | TRBV11-2 | CASSLNPGPTYEQYF | TGTGCCAGCAGCTTAAATCCAGGGCCGACCTACGAGCAGTACTTC
. | . | TRBJ1-5 | TRBV28 | CASSSVGSNQPQHF | TGTGCCAGCAGTTCAGTGGGGAGCAATCAGCCCCAGCATTTT
. | . | TRBJ2-1 | TRBV29-1 | CSVEDVGTGGIISSYNEQFF | TGCAGCGTTGAAGATGTCGGGACTGGCGGGATCATTAGCTCCTACAATGAGCAGTTCTTC
few | . | TRBJ1-3 | TRBV12-3/TRBV12-4 | CASSLRGARRNTIYF | TGTGCCAGCAGTTTAAGAGGGGCAAGGCGAAACACCATATATTTT
. | . | TRBJ2-1 | TRBV5-1 | CASTQSDTHNEQFF | TGCGCCAGCACCCAGTCTGATACCCACAATGAGCAGTTCTTC
. | . | TRBJ2-1 | TRBV5-5 | CASSYIVDNEQFF | TGTGCCAGCAGCTACATCGTGGACAATGAGCAGTTCTTC
few | . | TRBJ1-1 | TRBV6-2/TRBV6-3 | CASSWSSSVGNTEAFF | TGTGCCAGCAGTTGGTCGTCGTCAGTTGGTAACACTGAAGCTTTCTTT
many | TRBD2 | TRBJ2-7 | TRBV11-2 | CASSSRMASGLYEQYF | TGTGCCAGCAGCTCTCGAATGGCTAGCGGGCTCTACGAGCAGTACTTC
. | TRBD2 | TRBJ2-1 | TRBV10-3 | CAIRDYLYNEQFF | TGTGCCATCCGGGACTACCTATACAATGAGCAGTTCTTC
few | TRBD2 | TRBJ2-5 | TRBV10-3 | CAIRPSGGQETQYF | TGTGCCATCAGGCCCTCGGGAGGGCAAGAGACCCAGTACTTC
many | . | TRBJ2-7 | TRBV11-2 | CASSLVPDSLSYEQYF | TGTGCCAGCAGCTTAGTCCCCGACAGCCTTTCCTACGAGCAGTACTTC
. | TRBD2 | TRBJ2-5 | TRBV11-1 | CASSWPPGGAGGGETQYF | TGTGCCAGCAGCTGGCCCCCGGGGGGAGCGGGAGGTGGTGAGACCCAGTACTTC
. | TRBD1 | TRBJ1-4 | TRBV6-1 | CASNTGQNVGEKLFF | TGTGCCAGCAATACGGGACAGAATGTCGGCGAAAAACTGTTTTTT
many | TRBD2 | TRBJ2-2 | TRBV11-2 | CASSSGRARTGELFF | TGTGCCAGCAGTAGCGGGAGGGCCAGAACCGGGGAGCTGTTTTTT
. | . | TRBJ2-3 | TRBV10-3 | CAISELGGLAPTDTQYF | TGTGCCATCAGTGAGTTAGGGGGGCTAGCTCCCACAGATACGCAGTATTTT
. | . | TRBJ2-3 | TRBV21-1 | CASSNIRSDTGTSGFADTQYF | TGTGCCAGCAGCAACATCAGGTCAGACACCGGGACTAGCGGTTTCGCAGATACGCAGTATTTT
. | . | TRBJ2-7 | TRBV29-1 | CSVGTWVQQYF | TGCAGCGTAGGGACATGGGTCCAGCAGTACTTC
. | . | TRBJ1-4 | TRBV29-1 | CSVREAGRGGKLFF | TGCAGCGTGAGGGAAGCGGGTCGAGGTGGAAAACTGTTTTTT
. | TRBD1 | TRBJ2-5 | TRBV11-2 | CASSRRPGGEDTQYF | TGTGCCAGCAGTCGAAGGCCAGGGGGCGAGGACACCCAGTACTTC
few | . | TRBJ2-2 | TRBV11-2 | CASSPIKVLNTGELFF | TGTGCCAGCAGCCCTATTAAGGTACTTAACACCGGGGAGCTGTTTTTT
. | . | TRBJ2-5 | TRBV5-4 | CASSLFGGEMTQYF | TGTGCCAGCAGCTTGTTCGGTGGGGAGATGACCCAGTACTTC
. | TRBD2 | TRBJ2-1 | TRBV29-1 | CSVPRGLSAYNEQFF | TGCAGCGTTCCCCGGGGACTATCAGCCTACAATGAGCAGTTCTTC
. | . | TRBJ2-2 | TRBV29-1 | CSVALSGELFF | TGCAGCGTTGCCCTGTCCGGGGAGCTGTTTTTT
few | . | TRBJ1-1 | TRBV29-1 | CSAEPREGTEAFF | TGCAGCGCCGAACCCAGGGAAGGGACTGAAGCTTTCTTT
. | TRBD2 | TRBJ2-5 | TRBV12-3/TRBV12-4 | CTSSRTSGQETQYF | TGTACAAGCAGCAGGACTAGCGGCCAAGAGACCCAGTACTTC